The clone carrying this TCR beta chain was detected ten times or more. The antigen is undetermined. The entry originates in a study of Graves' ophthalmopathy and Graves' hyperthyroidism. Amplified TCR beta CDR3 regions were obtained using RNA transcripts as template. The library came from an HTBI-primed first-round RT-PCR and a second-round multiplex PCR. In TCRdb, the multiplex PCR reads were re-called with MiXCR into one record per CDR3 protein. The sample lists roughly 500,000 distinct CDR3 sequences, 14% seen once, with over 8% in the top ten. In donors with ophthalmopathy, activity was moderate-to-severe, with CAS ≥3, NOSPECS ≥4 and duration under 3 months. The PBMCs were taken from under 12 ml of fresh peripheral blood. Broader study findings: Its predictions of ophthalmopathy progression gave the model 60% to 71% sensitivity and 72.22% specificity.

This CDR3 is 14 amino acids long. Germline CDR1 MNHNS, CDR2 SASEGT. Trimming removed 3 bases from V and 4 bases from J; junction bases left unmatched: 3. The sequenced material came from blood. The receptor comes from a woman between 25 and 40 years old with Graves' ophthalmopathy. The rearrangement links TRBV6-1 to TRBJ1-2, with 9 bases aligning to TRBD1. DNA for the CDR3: TGTGCCAGCAGTGAGACAGGGGGTCCCTATGGCTACACCTTC. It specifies CASSETGGPYGYTF.